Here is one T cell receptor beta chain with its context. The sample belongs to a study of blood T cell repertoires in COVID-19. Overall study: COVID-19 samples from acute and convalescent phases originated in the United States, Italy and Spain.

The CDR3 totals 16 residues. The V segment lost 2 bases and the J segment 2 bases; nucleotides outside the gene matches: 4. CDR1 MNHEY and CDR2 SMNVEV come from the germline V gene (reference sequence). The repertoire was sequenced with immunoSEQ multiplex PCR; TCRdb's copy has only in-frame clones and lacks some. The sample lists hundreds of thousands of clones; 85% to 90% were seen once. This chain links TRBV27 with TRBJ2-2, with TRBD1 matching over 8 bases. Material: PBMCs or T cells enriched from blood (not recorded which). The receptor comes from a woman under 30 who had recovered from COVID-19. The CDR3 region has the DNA TGTGCCAGCAGTTTAAAGGACAGGGTAAACACCGGGGAGCTGTTTTTT. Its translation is CASSLKDRVNTGELFF.